This is a list of T cell receptor beta chains from one sample in a study of shared clonotypes between healthy human individuals. Profiled with immunoSEQ multiplex PCR; TCRdb holds only in-frame clones, not every one. Of 600,000 to 800,000 clones listed, roughly 72% were seen once; the top ten hold 1.8%. Sequencing was done on a sample of memory CD4+ T cells sorted from blood. The source is a woman aged 25 to 39 in good health. Both conserved end residues are part of each CDR3. The D gene is left open where the match is weak. Part of the rows lack a size; the others show once, few, many or a class for expanded clones.

>TRBV6-5|TRBD1|TRBJ2-1|-
TGTGCCAGCAGTTACGGGACAGGGGGTTTCGATGAGCAGTTCTTC
CASSYGTGGFDEQFF
>TRBV9|-|TRBJ2-1|-
TGTGCCAGCAGCGTAGACAGCTACAATGAGCAGTTCTTC
CASSVDSYNEQFF
>TRBV11-3|TRBD2|TRBJ2-1|-
TGTGCCAGCAGCCCCCGGACTAGCGGCGGTGAGCAGTTCTTC
CASSPRTSGGEQFF
>TRBV6-6|-|TRBJ2-7|once
TGTGCCAGCAGAGCCGGGACACCCTCCTACGAGCAGTACTTC
CASRAGTPSYEQYF
>TRBV9|-|TRBJ2-1|-
TGTGCCAGCAGCGGGTTCTGGAATGAGCAGTTCTTC
CASSGFWNEQFF
>TRBV7-9|-|TRBJ1-1|-
TGTGCCAGCAGCCCGGGACCGCTGAACACTGAAGCTTTCTTT
CASSPGPLNTEAFF
>TRBV6-5|-|TRBJ2-2|-
TGTGCCAGCAGTTTCAGGGGTCTGAACACCGGGGAGCTGTTTTTT
CASSFRGLNTGELFF
>TRBV6-1|-|TRBJ1-1|-
TGTGCCAGCAGGGCAGCAAACACTGAAGCTTTCTTT
CASRAANTEAFF
>TRBV2|TRBD2|TRBJ2-7|-
TGTGCCAGCAGCGAAAGGACTAGCGGGAGTCACTACGAGCAGTACTTC
CASSERTSGSHYEQYF
>TRBV6-4|-|TRBJ2-5|-
TGTGCCAGCAGTTGCCCGGGGGTGGGGGACCAAGAGACCCAGTACTTC
CASSCPGVGDQETQYF
>TRBV28|TRBD1|TRBJ2-1|-
TGTGCCAGCAGTTCACCGGGACAGGGCTTTTTCGGTGAGCAGTTCTTC
CASSSPGQGFFGEQFF
>TRBV2|TRBD1|TRBJ2-3|-
TGTGCCAGCAGTGAGGGACAGCACACAGATACGCAGTATTTT
CASSEGQHTDTQYF
>TRBV6-1|-|TRBJ1-5|few
TGTGCCAGCAGTCTACAGGCCTTGGGCAATCAGCCCCAGCATTTT
CASSLQALGNQPQHF
>TRBV18|TRBD2|TRBJ2-5|-
TGTGCCAGCTCACCCCCGGGACTAATGGAGACCCAGTACTTC
CASSPPGLMETQYF
>TRBV29-1|-|TRBJ1-4|-
TGCAGCGTTGAAGAAACAGGGAATGAAAAACTGTTTTTT
CSVEETGNEKLFF
>TRBV28|-|TRBJ2-2|-
TGTGCCAGCAAGGGCGGGGGCTACACCGGGGAGCTGTTTTTT
CASKGGGYTGELFF
>TRBV2|-|TRBJ2-1|-
TGTGCCAGCAGTGAAGGCGGAAAGCGTCGGAATGAGCAGTTCTTC
CASSEGGKRRNEQFF
>TRBV5-1|-|TRBJ1-4|-
TGCGCCAGCGGACGACAGTCCCTGGGAGAAAAACTGTTTTTT
CASGRQSLGEKLFF
>TRBV19|-|TRBJ2-7|-
TGTGCCAGTAGCCTCGTGGGTTACGCTCCCTACGAGCAGTACTTC
CASSLVGYAPYEQYF
>TRBV21-1|-|TRBJ2-6|-
TGTGCCAGCAGCAAAGGGGACCCTCGGAGGGCCAACGTCCTGACTTTC
CASSKGDPRRANVLTF
>TRBV30|TRBD1|TRBJ1-1|-
TGTGCCTGGGAGCCAGGGGGGGTAACTGAAGCTTTCTTT
CAWEPGGVTEAFF
>TRBV7-2|-|TRBJ2-3|few
TGTGCCAGCAGCTCTAGGGGGGTGGGCACAGATACGCAGTATTTT
CASSSRGVGTDTQYF
>TRBV19|TRBD1|TRBJ2-2|-
TGTGCCAGTACCAGGACAGGCCCCACCGGGGAGCTGTTTTTT
CASTRTGPTGELFF
>TRBV16|-|TRBJ2-5|-
TGTGCCAGCAGCCAATCTAGGGAGGCGAGGGAGACCCAGTACTTC
CASSQSREARETQYF
>TRBV11-1|TRBD1|TRBJ1-4|-
TGTGCCAGCAGCCTAACAGGGGCTTCTAATGAAAAACTGTTTTTT
CASSLTGASNEKLFF
>TRBV7-9|-|TRBJ1-3|-
TGTGCCAGCAGCCCCAGGACGATTGGAAACACCATATATTTT
CASSPRTIGNTIYF
>TRBV11-3|TRBD1|TRBJ2-1|-
TGTGCCAGCAGTAACACCGGGACAGGGTCCTACAATGAGCAGTTCTTC
CASSNTGTGSYNEQFF
>TRBV7-9|-|TRBJ1-1|-
TGTGCCAGCACCCTTAGAGAGGGCGAGGGGACTGAAGCTTTCTTT
CASTLREGEGTEAFF
>TRBV7-2|-|TRBJ1-1|-
TGTGCCAGCAGCTACGACAGCCACACTGAAGCTTTCTTT
CASSYDSHTEAFF
>TRBV5-1|-|TRBJ2-7|-
TGCGCCAGCAGCTTGGATAAAACCCTCTCCTACGAGCAGTACTTC
CASSLDKTLSYEQYF
>TRBV6-1|-|TRBJ1-2|-
TGTGCCAGCAGTGCCCAGGGCAAATATGGCTACACCTTC
CASSAQGKYGYTF
>TRBV5-1|-|TRBJ2-3|-
TGCGCCAGCAGCTTGGACGGACAGATCACAGATACGCAGTATTTT
CASSLDGQITDTQYF
>TRBV18|TRBD1|TRBJ2-1|-
TGTGCCAGCTCACCGAGGGGACAGAACGATGAGCAGTTCTTC
CASSPRGQNDEQFF
>TRBV6-5|-|TRBJ1-1|once
TGTGCCAGCCATCCTCGACCGACGGGGAACACTGAAGCTTTCTTT
CASHPRPTGNTEAFF
>TRBV11-1|-|TRBJ2-7|-
TGTGCCAGCAGCCTAACAGTAGGGACAATCTACGAGCAGTACTTC
CASSLTVGTIYEQYF
>TRBV11-2|-|TRBJ1-1|-
TGTGCCAGCAGCTTCACCAGCAACACTGAAGCTTTCTTT
CASSFTSNTEAFF
>TRBV28|-|TRBJ2-7|-
TGTGCCAGCAGTCCTGAGAGCGTGGGTACCCACGAGCAGTACTTC
CASSPESVGTHEQYF
>TRBV7-9|TRBD2|TRBJ2-2|once
TGTGCCAGCAGCCACGCTTTAGCGGGGGGAAACACCGGGGAGCTGTTTTTT
CASSHALAGGNTGELFF
>TRBV6-6|TRBD1|TRBJ1-1|few
TGTGCCAGCAGTAATACAGGGGGCCGGAACACTGAAGCTTTCTTT
CASSNTGGRNTEAFF
>TRBV2|-|TRBJ2-2|-
TGTGCCAGCATCGGACAACTACTAACCGGGGAGCTGTTTTTT
CASIGQLLTGELFF
>TRBV28|-|TRBJ1-5|-
TGTGCCAGCAACACTAATCAGCCCCAGCATTTT
CASNTNQPQHF
>TRBV5-1|TRBD2|TRBJ2-7|-
TGCGCCAGCAGCCCAGGGACTAGCGTGACGACTTACGAGCAGTACTTC
CASSPGTSVTTYEQYF